A selection of T cell receptor beta chains follows, all from one sample in a study of OX40 agonist ivuxolimab in advanced cancers. Some clones are missing from TCRdb's copy, which holds only in-frame ones; the method was immunoSEQ multiplex PCR. The sample lists about 79,000 clones, approximately 86% occurring once. Sequenced material: CD4+ or CD8+ T cells sorted from blood, taken in a trial of the OX40 agonist ivuxolimab. All receptors come from an adult with an advanced solid tumor such as melanoma, head and neck, liver or kidney cancer. CDR3s include the opening cysteine and the closing phenylalanine or tryptophan. Fields, in order: V gene, D gene, clone size, J gene, CDR3 DNA, CDR3 protein. A D gene is named only where the DNA matches it firmly. Clone size appears in some rows only: once, few, many, or a class for an expanded clone.

v_call: TRBV5-1
d_call: TRBD2
clone_size: NA
j_call: TRBJ2-7
cdr3_nt: TGCGCCAGCAGTACGGGACCGGTAGTAGCGGGATCCCACGAGCAGTACTTC
cdr3_aa: CASSTGPVVAGSHEQYF

v_call: TRBV10-3
d_call: NA
clone_size: NA
j_call: TRBJ2-5
cdr3_nt: TGTGCCATCAGTGTCGGGACGGCACCCCAAGAGACCCAGTACTTC
cdr3_aa: CAISVGTAPQETQYF

v_call: TRBV7-8
d_call: NA
clone_size: NA
j_call: TRBJ1-1
cdr3_nt: TGTGCCAGCAGCTTAGTGGCAGGGTCCACTGAAGCTTTCTTT
cdr3_aa: CASSLVAGSTEAFF

v_call: TRBV6-6
d_call: NA
clone_size: NA
j_call: TRBJ2-2
cdr3_nt: TGTGCCAGCAGTTGGGATATTATCCGGGAGCTGTTTTTT
cdr3_aa: CASSWDIIRELFF

v_call: TRBV14
d_call: NA
clone_size: NA
j_call: TRBJ2-7
cdr3_nt: TGTGCCAGCAGCCAAGCAGTTCCAGGTTTCTACGAGCAGTACTTC
cdr3_aa: CASSQAVPGFYEQYF

v_call: TRBV5-1
d_call: NA
clone_size: NA
j_call: TRBJ2-2
cdr3_nt: TGCGCCAGCAGGGAAAGCACCGGGGAGCTGTTTTTT
cdr3_aa: CASRESTGELFF

v_call: TRBV2
d_call: TRBD2
clone_size: once
j_call: TRBJ2-3
cdr3_nt: TGTGCCAGCAGTGAAGCTATAGGTGTTTGGACTAGCGGGAACACAGATACGCAGTATTTT
cdr3_aa: CASSEAIGVWTSGNTDTQYF

v_call: TRBV7-8
d_call: NA
clone_size: NA
j_call: TRBJ2-2
cdr3_nt: TGTGCCAGCAGCTTAGACGAGCGTAGCACCGGGGAGCTGTTTTTT
cdr3_aa: CASSLDERSTGELFF

v_call: TRBV19
d_call: TRBD2
clone_size: NA
j_call: TRBJ2-7
cdr3_nt: TGTGCCAGTAGTATAGACACGGGAGGGTCCTCCTACGAGCAGTACTTC
cdr3_aa: CASSIDTGGSSYEQYF

v_call: TRBV5-1
d_call: NA
clone_size: NA
j_call: TRBJ2-2
cdr3_nt: TGCGCCAGCAGCTTGGAGGGTGGGGAGCTGTTTTTT
cdr3_aa: CASSLEGGELFF

v_call: TRBV4-2
d_call: NA
clone_size: NA
j_call: TRBJ2-2
cdr3_nt: TGTGCCAGCAGCCCAATGAACACCGGGGAGCTGTTTTTT
cdr3_aa: CASSPMNTGELFF

v_call: TRBV4-1
d_call: TRBD2
clone_size: NA
j_call: TRBJ2-3
cdr3_nt: TGCGCCAGCAGCCAGACTAGCGGGAGGACCTATCCCACCACAGATACGCAGTATTTT
cdr3_aa: CASSQTSGRTYPTTDTQYF

v_call: TRBV7-9
d_call: NA
clone_size: once
j_call: TRBJ2-3
cdr3_nt: TGTGCCAGCCTCAGCGGCTCAGATACGCAGTATTTT
cdr3_aa: CASLSGSDTQYF

v_call: TRBV30
d_call: NA
clone_size: NA
j_call: TRBJ2-1
cdr3_nt: TGTGCCTTGGTTTCCCTTCACAATGAGCAGTTCTTC
cdr3_aa: CALVSLHNEQFF

v_call: TRBV19
d_call: TRBD1
clone_size: NA
j_call: TRBJ1-5
cdr3_nt: TGTGCCAGTAGTACTATCGGAGACAGGGGCGGCGGTCAGCCCCAGCATTTT
cdr3_aa: CASSTIGDRGGGQPQHF

v_call: TRBV6-5
d_call: TRBD1
clone_size: once
j_call: TRBJ1-2
cdr3_nt: TGTGCCAGCAGTCGGACAGGCAACCCCTATGGCTACACCTTC
cdr3_aa: CASSRTGNPYGYTF

v_call: TRBV25-1
d_call: NA
clone_size: NA
j_call: TRBJ2-6
cdr3_nt: TGTGCCAGCAGCGGACTACGTCGTTCTGGGGCCAACGTCCTGACTTTC
cdr3_aa: CASSGLRRSGANVLTF

v_call: TRBV9
d_call: TRBD1
clone_size: NA
j_call: TRBJ1-1
cdr3_nt: TGTGCCAGCAGCGTCCTAGGGACAGGCGATGAAGCTTTCTTT
cdr3_aa: CASSVLGTGDEAFF

v_call: TRBV2
d_call: NA
clone_size: NA
j_call: TRBJ1-1
cdr3_nt: TGTGCCAGCAGTGAAGCAAGGCAGGAAAACACTGAAGCTTTCTTT
cdr3_aa: CASSEARQENTEAFF

v_call: TRBV28
d_call: TRBD1
clone_size: NA
j_call: TRBJ2-1
cdr3_nt: TGTGCCAGCCTTAACAGGGGGAACGACAATGAGCAGTTCTTC
cdr3_aa: CASLNRGNDNEQFF

v_call: TRBV5-5
d_call: NA
clone_size: NA
j_call: TRBJ2-7
cdr3_nt: TGTGCCAGCAGCTTGACCCACAGTGCCACCTACGAGCAGTACTTC
cdr3_aa: CASSLTHSATYEQYF

v_call: TRBV6-1
d_call: NA
clone_size: NA
j_call: TRBJ2-5
cdr3_nt: TGTGCCAGCAGTATGGGGTCCGGGGTAGAGACCCAGTACTTC
cdr3_aa: CASSMGSGVETQYF

v_call: TRBV9
d_call: NA
clone_size: NA
j_call: TRBJ2-7
cdr3_nt: TGTGCCAGCAGCGCTTGGGACTCCCCGGCCCACGAGCAGTACTTC
cdr3_aa: CASSAWDSPAHEQYF

v_call: TRBV19
d_call: TRBD2
clone_size: NA
j_call: TRBJ2-2
cdr3_nt: TGTGCCAGGAGTCTTCCTGAGCGGGAGTTAGGAGGTCTGAGTGCCGGGGAGCTGTTTTTT
cdr3_aa: CARSLPERELGGLSAGELFF

v_call: TRBV19
d_call: NA
clone_size: NA
j_call: TRBJ2-7
cdr3_nt: TGTGCCAGTAGTATAGGAAATAGCGGAATCGGCGAGCAGTACTTC
cdr3_aa: CASSIGNSGIGEQYF

v_call: TRBV2
d_call: TRBD1
clone_size: NA
j_call: TRBJ2-6
cdr3_nt: TGTGCCAGCAGTGAACTGGGACAGGGTGTCAACGTCCTGACTTTC
cdr3_aa: CASSELGQGVNVLTF

v_call: TRBV14
d_call: NA
clone_size: NA
j_call: TRBJ2-2
cdr3_nt: TGTGCCAGCAGCCAAGATCACACCGGGGAGCTGTTTTTT
cdr3_aa: CASSQDHTGELFF

v_call: TRBV6-5
d_call: NA
clone_size: NA
j_call: TRBJ1-1
cdr3_nt: TGTGCCAGCAGCCCCCCCCGTGGAGGCACTGAAGCTTTCTTT
cdr3_aa: CASSPPRGGTEAFF

v_call: TRBV6-6
d_call: NA
clone_size: NA
j_call: TRBJ2-1
cdr3_nt: TGTGCCAGCAGTCGAGGTCCACTTAACAATGAGCAGTTCTTC
cdr3_aa: CASSRGPLNNEQFF

v_call: TRBV7-2
d_call: NA
clone_size: few
j_call: TRBJ2-5
cdr3_nt: TGTGCCAGCGCTTGGGGAGAGACCCAGTACTTC
cdr3_aa: CASAWGETQYF

v_call: TRBV28
d_call: NA
clone_size: NA
j_call: TRBJ2-3
cdr3_nt: TGTGCCAGCACCCAGGGCTTATACACAGATACGCAGTATTTT
cdr3_aa: CASTQGLYTDTQYF

v_call: TRBV11-3
d_call: NA
clone_size: NA
j_call: TRBJ2-3
cdr3_nt: TGTGCCAGCAGCCAGGAGGGAAAGGGGCGAGATACGCAGTATTTT
cdr3_aa: CASSQEGKGRDTQYF

v_call: TRBV4-3
d_call: NA
clone_size: once
j_call: TRBJ2-3
cdr3_nt: TGCGCCAGCAGCCTCGGGTTCTTCACAGATACGCAGTATTTT
cdr3_aa: CASSLGFFTDTQYF

v_call: TRBV10-3
d_call: TRBD2
clone_size: once
j_call: TRBJ2-3
cdr3_nt: TGTGCCATCAGTGAGGGGCGGGAGAGCACAGATACGCAGTATTTT
cdr3_aa: CAISEGRESTDTQYF

v_call: TRBV5-6
d_call: NA
clone_size: few
j_call: TRBJ2-5
cdr3_nt: TGTGCCAGCAGCTTGGGGTGGGTTCAAGAGACCCAGTACTTC
cdr3_aa: CASSLGWVQETQYF

v_call: TRBV28
d_call: NA
clone_size: NA
j_call: TRBJ1-2
cdr3_nt: TGTGCCAGCAGTTACGTCTCTGGCTACACCTTC
cdr3_aa: CASSYVSGYTF

v_call: TRBV6-5
d_call: NA
clone_size: NA
j_call: TRBJ2-1
cdr3_nt: TGTGCCAGCAGTTACAACGCGGGGAGCTCCTACAATGAGCAGTTCTTC
cdr3_aa: CASSYNAGSSYNEQFF

v_call: TRBV15
d_call: NA
clone_size: NA
j_call: TRBJ2-4
cdr3_nt: TGTGCCACCAGCAGAGGCTCGCGGGGAAGGGGGTCCTTGCCCAAAAACATTCAGTACTTC
cdr3_aa: CATSRGSRGRGSLPKNIQYF

v_call: TRBV19
d_call: NA
clone_size: few
j_call: TRBJ1-5
cdr3_nt: TGTGCCAGTAGCCAAAACGGGCCCCAGCATTTT
cdr3_aa: CASSQNGPQHF

v_call: TRBV6-5
d_call: NA
clone_size: once
j_call: TRBJ2-7
cdr3_nt: TGTGCCAGCAGTTATCCGGGTGGCGAGCAGTACTTC
cdr3_aa: CASSYPGGEQYF

v_call: TRBV9
d_call: TRBD1
clone_size: NA
j_call: TRBJ2-1
cdr3_nt: TGTGCCAGCAGCGTAGGAGGACAGGGGGCTTATGAGCAGTTCTTC
cdr3_aa: CASSVGGQGAYEQFF

v_call: TRBV10-1
d_call: NA
clone_size: once
j_call: TRBJ2-2
cdr3_nt: TGCGCCAGCAGTGAGTCTAGCTTCGGGGAGCTGTTTTTT
cdr3_aa: CASSESSFGELFF

v_call: TRBV14
d_call: NA
clone_size: NA
j_call: TRBJ2-7
cdr3_nt: TGTGCCAGCAGCCCGCGGGACCGCTACTACGAGCAGTACTTC
cdr3_aa: CASSPRDRYYEQYF

v_call: TRBV6-6
d_call: NA
clone_size: NA
j_call: TRBJ2-2
cdr3_nt: TGTGCCAGCAGTTATCTGTCCGGGGAGCTGTTTTTT
cdr3_aa: CASSYLSGELFF

v_call: TRBV7-3
d_call: TRBD2
clone_size: NA
j_call: TRBJ2-1
cdr3_nt: TGTGCCAGCAGCTTGGGACTAGCGGGAGCGGTTGAGCAGTTCTTC
cdr3_aa: CASSLGLAGAVEQFF